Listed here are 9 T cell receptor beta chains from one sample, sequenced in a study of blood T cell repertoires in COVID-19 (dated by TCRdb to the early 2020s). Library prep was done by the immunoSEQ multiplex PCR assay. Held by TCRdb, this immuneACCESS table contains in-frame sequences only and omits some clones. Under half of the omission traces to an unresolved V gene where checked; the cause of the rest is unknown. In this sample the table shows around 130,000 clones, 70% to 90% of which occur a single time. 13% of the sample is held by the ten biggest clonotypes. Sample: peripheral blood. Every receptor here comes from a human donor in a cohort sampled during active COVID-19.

CDR3 sequence: CASSEGTGVGDTQYF. CDR3 DNA sequence: TGTGCCAGCAGTGAAGGGACAGGGGTAGGAGATACGCAGTATTTT. The J gene is TRBJ2-3, the V gene TRBV2, with 9 bases that match TRBD1. CDR1 and CDR2 from the germline V gene are SNHLY and FYNNEI. There are 15 residues in the CDR3. V dropped 1 base and J dropped 5; count of bases not matched to a gene: 4.

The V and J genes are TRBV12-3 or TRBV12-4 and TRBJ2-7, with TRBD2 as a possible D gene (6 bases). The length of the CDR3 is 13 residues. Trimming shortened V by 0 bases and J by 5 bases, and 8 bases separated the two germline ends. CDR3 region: CASSLAGGNEQYF. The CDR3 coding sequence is TGTGCCAGCAGTTTAGCTGGAGGGAACGAGCAGTACTTC.

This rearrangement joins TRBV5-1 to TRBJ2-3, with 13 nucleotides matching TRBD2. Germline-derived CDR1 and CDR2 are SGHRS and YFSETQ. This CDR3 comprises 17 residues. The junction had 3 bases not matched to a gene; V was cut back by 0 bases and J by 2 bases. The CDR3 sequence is CASSLVGLAGVTDTQYF. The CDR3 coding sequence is TGCGCCAGCAGCTTGGTTGGACTAGCGGGGGTCACAGATACGCAGTATTTT.

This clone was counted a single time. CDR3 amino acids: CAWRAPGADTEAFF. The CDR3 DNA follows: TGTGCCTGGAGAGCTCCTGGGGCCGACACTGAAGCTTTCTTT. This chain links TRBV30 with TRBJ1-1, with a tentative D call TRBD1 (5 bases). The CDR3 extends over 14 amino acids. V shed 3 bases and J shed 3 bases, with 14 bases lying between them. Looked up from germline, CDR1 is GTSNPN and CDR2 is SVGIG (reference sequence).

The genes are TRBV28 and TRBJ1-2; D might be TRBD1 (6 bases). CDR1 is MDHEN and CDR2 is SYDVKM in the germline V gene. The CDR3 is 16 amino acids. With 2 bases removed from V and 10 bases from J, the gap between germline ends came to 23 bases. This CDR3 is CASSLATQLGRGDYTF. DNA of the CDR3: TGTGCCAGCAGTTTAGCTACTCAGTTGGGCAGGGGTGACTACACCTTC.

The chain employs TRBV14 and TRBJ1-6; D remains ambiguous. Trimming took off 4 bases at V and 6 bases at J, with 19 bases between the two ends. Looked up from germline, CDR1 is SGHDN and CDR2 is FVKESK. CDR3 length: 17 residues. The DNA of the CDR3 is TGTGCCAGCAGCCGCAAGGGAGGTGATCCCTTTAATTCACCCCTCCACTTT. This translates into CASSRKGGDPFNSPLHF.

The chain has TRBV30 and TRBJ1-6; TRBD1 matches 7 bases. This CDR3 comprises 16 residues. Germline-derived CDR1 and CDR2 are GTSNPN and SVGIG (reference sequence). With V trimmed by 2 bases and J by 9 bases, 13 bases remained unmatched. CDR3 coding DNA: TGTGCCTGGAGTTTGGCGGCTGGCCAGGGGGGTTCACCCCTCCACTTT. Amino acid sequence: CAWSLAAGQGGSPLHF.

CDR3 amino acids: CASRLGVTNEKLFF. DNA for the CDR3: TGTGCCAGCAGACTCGGGGTGACTAATGAAAAACTGTTTTTT. The chain has TRBV5-6 and TRBJ1-4; D call uncertain. Germline values: CDR1 SGHDT, CDR2 YYEEEE. V lost 5 bases and J lost 2, with 10 bases in between. This CDR3 has 14 residues.

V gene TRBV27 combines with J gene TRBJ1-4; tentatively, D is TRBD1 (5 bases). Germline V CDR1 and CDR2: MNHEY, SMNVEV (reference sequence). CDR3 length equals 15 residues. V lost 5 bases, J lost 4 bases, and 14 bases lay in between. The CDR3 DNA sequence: TGTGCCAGCAGTCCGACGGGACTGAATAATGAAAAACTGTTTTTT. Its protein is CASSPTGLNNEKLFF. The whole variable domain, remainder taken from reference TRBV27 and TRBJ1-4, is EAQVTQNPRYLITVTGKKLTVTCSQNMNHEYMSWYRQDPGLGLRQIYYSMNVEVTDKGDVPEGYKVSRKEKRNFPLILESPSPNQTSLYFCASSPTGLNNEKLFFGSGTQLSVL.